This T cell receptor beta chain was documented in a study of T cell clonality in common variable immunodeficiency. This CDR3 has 19 amino acids. Germline V CDR1 and CDR2: MDHEN, SYDVKM. V was pared by 3 bases and J by 1 base, with 10 bases of the junction left unmatched. Blood samples were heparinized, roughly 5 to 8.5 ml per donor. The assay was immunoSEQ multiplex PCR, and TCRdb's table has in-frame clones only and misses some. The record shows about 45,000 clones for this sample, with no singletons present. This clone was seen ten or more times. The antigen is not known. The missing CDR3 end, 3 residues past where the read stops, is filled in from the germline J gene. Study-level points and caveats: CVID subjects shared fewer TCRbeta clones than healthy controls did. T cell subpopulation sequencing would be needed to explain CVID clonality.

The TCR comes from a person between 18 and 69 years old in good health. Sequencing input: peripheral blood mononuclear cells. V is TRBV28 and J is TRBJ2-5, with 14 positions matching TRBD2. The covered CDR3 bases are TGTGCCAGCAGTTTGGCGACTAGCGGGGGGGAAGAGCTCCAAGAGACC. Its protein is CASSLATSGGEELQET. The full CDR3 is CASSLATSGGEELQETQYF.